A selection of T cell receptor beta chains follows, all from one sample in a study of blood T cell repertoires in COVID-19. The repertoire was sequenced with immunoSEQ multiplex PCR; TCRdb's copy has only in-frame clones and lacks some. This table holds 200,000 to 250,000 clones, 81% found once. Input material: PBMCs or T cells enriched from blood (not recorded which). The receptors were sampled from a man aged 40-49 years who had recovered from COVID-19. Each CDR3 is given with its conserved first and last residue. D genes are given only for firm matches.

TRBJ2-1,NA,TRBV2,CASSRGTYNEQFF
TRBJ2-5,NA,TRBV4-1,CASSQGPGGMETQYF
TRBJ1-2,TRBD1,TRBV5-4,CASSLGTGLYGYTF
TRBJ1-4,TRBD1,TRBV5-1,CASSWGQVATNEKLFF
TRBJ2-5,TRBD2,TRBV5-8,CASSRGERIRGETQYF
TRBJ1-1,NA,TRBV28,CASSLSTEFLNTEAFF
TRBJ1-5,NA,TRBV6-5,CASSQGYQPQHF
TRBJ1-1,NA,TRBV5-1,CASSPQSGALNTEAFF
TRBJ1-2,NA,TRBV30,CASEVLGYTF
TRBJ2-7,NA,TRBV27,CASSLAGRLYEQYF
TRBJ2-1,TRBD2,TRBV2,CASSMRTSGNAYNEQFF
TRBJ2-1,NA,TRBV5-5,CASSLVGGQFF
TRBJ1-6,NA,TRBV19,CASRHSRDSPLHF
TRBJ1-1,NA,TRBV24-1,CATSTGGAEAFF
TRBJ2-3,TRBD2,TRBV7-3,CASNTAGRYDTQYF
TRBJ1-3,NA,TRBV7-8,CASSSRVDSGNTIYF
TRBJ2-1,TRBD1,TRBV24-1,CATSETGTGYNEQFF
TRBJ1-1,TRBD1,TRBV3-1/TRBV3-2,CASSLTGGLRNTEAFF
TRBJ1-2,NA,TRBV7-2,CASSPSGINYGYTF
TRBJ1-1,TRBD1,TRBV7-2,CASSLETSGTGATEAFF
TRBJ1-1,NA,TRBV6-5,CASTRDLQGLSEAFF
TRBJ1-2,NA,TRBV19,CASSIWARSGGYTF
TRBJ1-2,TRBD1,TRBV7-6,CASSPNMGQLYGYTF
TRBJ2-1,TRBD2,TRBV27,CASSFIGLAGGSSYNEQFF
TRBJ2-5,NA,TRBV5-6,CASSLDIIETQYF
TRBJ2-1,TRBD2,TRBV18,CASSPPFGLAGYNEQFF
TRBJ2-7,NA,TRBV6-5,CASSRPSDTSYEQYF
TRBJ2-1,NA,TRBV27,CASSLQGGSYNEQFF
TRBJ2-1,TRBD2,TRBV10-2,CASRKPGLAGPNEQFF
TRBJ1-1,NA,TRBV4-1,CASSQSRGGLNTEAFF
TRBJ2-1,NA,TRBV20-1,CSASFRAGIYNEQFF
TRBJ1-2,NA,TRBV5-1,CASSDPRAGDNGYTF
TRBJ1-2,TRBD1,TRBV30,CAWRPQGTYGYTF
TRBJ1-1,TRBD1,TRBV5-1,CASSDRVNTEAFF
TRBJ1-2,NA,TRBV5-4,CASSLGQVSGYTF
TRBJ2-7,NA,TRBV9,CASSVGDMSSYEQYF
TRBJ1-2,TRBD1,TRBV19,CASRSQGGRGYTF
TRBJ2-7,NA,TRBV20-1,CSASPTSKREQYF
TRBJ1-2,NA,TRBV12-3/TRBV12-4,CASANSNNYGYTF
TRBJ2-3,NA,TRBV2,CASSERQGREDTQYF
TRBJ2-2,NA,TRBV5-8,CASSLTENTGELFF
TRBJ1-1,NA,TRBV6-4,CASSREGSGDTEAFF